This T cell receptor beta chain was obtained from a study of blood T cell repertoires in COVID-19. In the study overall: T cells, B-cell-depleted T cells, or PBMCs supplied cDNA or gDNA.

The assay was immunoSEQ multiplex PCR, and TCRdb's table has in-frame clones only and misses some. The sample carries about 67,000 clones, 75% to 80% recorded once. The germline V gene encodes CDR1 MNHEY and CDR2 SMNVEV (reference sequence). This CDR3 is 13 amino acids long. V gave up 7 bases and J gave up 0 bases, with 6 bases separating them. Sequencing was carried out using peripheral blood. The V gene is TRBV27, the J gene TRBJ1-4; no firm D call. The clonotype originates from an older woman with acute or convalescent COVID-19. CDR3 loop: CASKPPTNEKLFF. The CDR3 DNA is TGTGCCAGCAAGCCTCCAACTAATGAAAAACTGTTTTTT.